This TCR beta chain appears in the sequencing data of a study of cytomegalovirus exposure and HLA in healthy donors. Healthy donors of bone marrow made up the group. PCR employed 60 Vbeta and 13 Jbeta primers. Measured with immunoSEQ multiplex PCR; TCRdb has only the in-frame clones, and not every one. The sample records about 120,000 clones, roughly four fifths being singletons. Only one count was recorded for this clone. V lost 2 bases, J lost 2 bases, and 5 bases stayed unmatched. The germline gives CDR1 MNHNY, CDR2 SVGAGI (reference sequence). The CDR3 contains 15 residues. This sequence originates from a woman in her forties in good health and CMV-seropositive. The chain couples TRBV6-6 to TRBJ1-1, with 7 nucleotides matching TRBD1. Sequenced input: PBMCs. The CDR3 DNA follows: TGTGCCAGCAGTTACGGGACAGTCACTAACACTGAAGCTTTCTTT. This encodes CASSYGTVTNTEAFF.